The following is a T cell receptor (beta chain) sequence with its context. What this receptor recognizes is not known. No base qualities exist here, and no much larger clone lies one base off it. These data originate in a study of control samples from healthy donors and cancer patients (dated by TCRdb to the early 2020s). Library preparation used the immunoSEQ multiplex PCR assay. What TCRdb holds here is the immuneACCESS table cut down to in-frame rearrangements. Part of the clones is not present; checked against another copy, under half of the missing clones reflect an unresolved V gene, and the others are unexplained. For this sample there are fewer than 200,000 clones; over 85% appear just once. The leading ten clones occupy more than 1.3% of the sample. This sequence originates from a young man in good health. The sequenced sample was blood.

The nucleotide sequence reads TGTGCCAGCAGTGACGTGACTAGCGGAGTAAAGAGCTCCTACGAGCAGTACTTC. This sequence encodes CASSDVTSGVKSSYEQYF. This receptor chain uses TRBV6-4 and TRBJ2-7; 9 nucleotides in the junction match TRBD2. The germline V gene gives CDR1 as MRHNA and CDR2 as SNTAGT. Compared with germline, V lacks 2 bases and J lacks 0 bases; bases without a gene match: 11. The CDR3 holds 18 amino acids from the cysteine to the phenylalanine. The read is trimmed to its CDR3 DNA, 54 bases read in frame from base 1.